These T cell receptor beta chains were read from a single sample in a study of shared clonotypes between healthy human individuals. Here immunoSEQ multiplex PCR was the method, and the copy in TCRdb shows in-frame clones only, minus some. The repertoire holds over 950,000 clones, with 70% to 85% as singletons. The sequenced sample was memory CD4+ T cells from PBMCs. All receptors come from a man aged 18 to 29 in good health. Some clones in this sample may be carry-over from other donors' samples. Both conserved end residues are trimmed from each CDR3. A D gene is named only where the DNA matches it firmly.

j_call v_call d_call cdr3_length cdr3_aa
TRBJ2-3 TRBV6-1 TRBD2 12 ASSGQSGSDTQY
TRBJ2-5 TRBV18 TRBD2 17 ASSPLGPGGSGKQETQY
TRBJ2-1 TRBV14 NA 11 ASSQDVETTPF
TRBJ2-4 TRBV18 NA 12 ASSPELAKNIQY
TRBJ2-7 TRBV10-1 TRBD2 12 ASSKSGETYEQY
TRBJ2-2 TRBV27 NA 11 ASSLSGFGELF
TRBJ2-3 TRBV7-2 TRBD2 14 ASSLMASGMTDTQY
TRBJ1-3 TRBV5-4 TRBD1 15 ASSLPGTGGTGNTIY
TRBJ2-1 TRBV27 TRBD2 16 ASSTGTSGRDPYNEQF
TRBJ2-7 TRBV6-5 NA 13 ASRDPSVNSYEQY
TRBJ1-2 TRBV4-3 TRBD1 13 ASSPGQGAEYGYT
TRBJ2-1 TRBV7-9 NA 13 ASSLLGSLGNEQF
TRBJ1-4 TRBV5-6 NA 15 ASSLVPGDTTNEKLF
TRBJ2-2 TRBV6-1 NA 13 ASSETWGFAGELF
TRBJ2-7 TRBV5-1 NA 12 ASSRGTGLYEQY
TRBJ2-7 TRBV18 NA 13 ASSPKGAGMYEQY
TRBJ2-6 TRBV7-2 NA 12 ASSLGGLGFLLT
NA TRBV18 NA 10 ASSPDPYEQY
TRBJ2-6 TRBV18 NA 16 ASSLPSGRSSGANVLT
TRBJ1-2 TRBV11-2 TRBD1 13 ASSLVSTGPYGYT
TRBJ1-2 TRBV28 NA 12 ASTSGGGLYGYT
TRBJ1-5 TRBV7-9 TRBD1 12 ASSYDRVDQPQH
TRBJ2-1 TRBV2 NA 12 ASSLPGRRNEQF
TRBJ1-1 TRBV7-3 NA 11 ASSPNVNTEAF
TRBJ2-7 TRBV7-2 NA 13 ASSVRTASSYEQY
TRBJ2-5 TRBV27 NA 11 ASGFGPVATQY
TRBJ1-2 TRBV6-5 NA 12 ASSYSTSNAAYT
TRBJ2-7 TRBV4-1 TRBD2 19 ASSQDLTGLLLAGRNYEQY
TRBJ1-1 TRBV5-1 TRBD1 15 ASSLRGGTGGRTEAF
TRBJ2-2 TRBV19 NA 11 ASNGRGTGELF
TRBJ1-6 TRBV4-2 TRBD1 16 ASSLTPSRTGLNSPLH
TRBJ2-5 TRBV9 NA 14 ASSVDPKGYQETQY
TRBJ2-4 TRBV19 NA 14 ASRPSSAEGLNIQY
TRBJ2-5 TRBV5-1 NA 11 ASSLAPKETQY
TRBJ1-1 TRBV5-1 NA 11 ASSLGVNTEAF
TRBJ2-7 TRBV7-3 TRBD2 13 ASSPGGGEVYEQY
TRBJ1-5 TRBV29-1 NA 11 SVARGPNQPQH
TRBJ2-1 TRBV10-3 NA 12 AISESSGINEQF
TRBJ2-1 TRBV6-1 TRBD1 15 ASSARGDREVGGEQF
TRBJ2-7 TRBV28 TRBD1 14 ASSSNRGQGYREQY
TRBJ1-4 TRBV18 NA 11 ASSLNRVEKLF
TRBJ2-5 TRBV19 NA 13 ASTRSGSGAETQY
TRBJ2-1 TRBV9 NA 13 ASSGEGGPYNEQF
TRBJ2-5 TRBV28 NA 12 ASSPLGAGETQY
TRBJ2-2 TRBV5-1 TRBD2 14 ASSVRLAGNTGELF
TRBJ2-1 TRBV28 NA 12 ASSTSRAGNEQF
TRBJ2-5 TRBV28 NA 12 ASSLSAGRETQY
TRBJ2-3 TRBV29-1 NA 11 SVEVPGTDTQY
TRBJ2-1 TRBV5-4 NA 14 ASSPPLDASYNEQF
TRBJ1-2 TRBV29-1 NA 13 SVPWSRGISYGYT
TRBJ1-2 TRBV28 NA 10 ASRGDNGGYT
TRBJ2-2 TRBV7-3 NA 11 ASRLALGGELF
TRBJ1-1 TRBV2 TRBD1 13 ASSGHGTANTEAF
TRBJ2-1 TRBV11-2 NA 13 ASSVRDPRLNEQF
TRBJ1-5 TRBV2 NA 11 ASRAEGNQPQH
TRBJ2-5 TRBV28 TRBD1 13 ASSGTGESQETQY
TRBJ2-7 TRBV5-6 NA 12 ASSFGGREYEQY